Following are 3 T cell receptor beta chains from one sample sequenced in a study of blood T cell repertoires in COVID-19. Sequenced by immunoSEQ multiplex PCR; TCRdb stores in-frame clones only, minus some. This sample has roughly 250,000 clones, with 84% found just once. Sequenced material: peripheral blood. Every receptor here comes from a woman between 40 and 55 years old who had recovered from COVID-19.

V usage is TRBV13 and J usage is TRBJ2-7; the match to TRBD1 covers 7 bases. Trimming took 1 base from V and 7 from J; bases not matched to a gene: 13. CDR3 length equals 16 residues. Germline CDR1 reads PRHDT; CDR2 reads FYEKMQ (reference sequence). CDR3 bases: TGTGCCAGCAGCTTAGAGGGGATACAGGGGCTACGGGAGCAGTACTTC. Translating gives CASSLEGIQGLREQYF.

The chain combines TRBV7-9 with TRBJ2-3; 8 bases agree with TRBD2. V shed 3 bases, J shed 4 bases, and the junction held 9 bases outside the gene matches. Germline V lookup: CDR1 SEHNR, CDR2 FQNEAQ (reference sequence). The CDR3 is 16 residues long. This chain's CDR3 is CASSFGLARGADTQYF. The CDR3 DNA sequence: TGTGCCAGCAGCTTCGGACTAGCCCGTGGGGCAGATACGCAGTATTTT.

The CDR3 DNA is TGTGCCAGCAGTTTCGGTCAGGGGGCCTGGACTGAAGCTTTCTTT. Its translation is CASSFGQGAWTEAFF. The V and J genes are TRBV28 and TRBJ1-1, with 8 positions matching TRBD1. Germline CDR1 and CDR2: MDHEN and SYDVKM. The ends lost 3 bases at V and 5 bases at J; junction bases unmatched: 8. CDR3 length: 15 residues.